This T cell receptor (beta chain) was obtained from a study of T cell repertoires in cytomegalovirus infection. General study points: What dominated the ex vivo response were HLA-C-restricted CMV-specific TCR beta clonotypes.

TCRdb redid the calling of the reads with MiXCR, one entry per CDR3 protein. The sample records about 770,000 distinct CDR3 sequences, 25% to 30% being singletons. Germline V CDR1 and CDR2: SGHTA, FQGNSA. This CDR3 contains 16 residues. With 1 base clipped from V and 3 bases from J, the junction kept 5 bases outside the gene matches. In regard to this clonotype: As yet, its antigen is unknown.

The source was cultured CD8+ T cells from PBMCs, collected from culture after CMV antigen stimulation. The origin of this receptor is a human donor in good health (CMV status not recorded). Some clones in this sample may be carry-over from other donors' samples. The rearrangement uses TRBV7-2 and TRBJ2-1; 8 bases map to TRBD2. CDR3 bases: TGTGCCAGCAGCTTAGTTCGGGGGGGTATCTACAATGAGCAGTTCTTC. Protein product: CASSLVRGGIYNEQFF. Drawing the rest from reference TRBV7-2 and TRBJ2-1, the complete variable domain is GAGVSQSPSNKVTEKGKDVELRCDPISGHTALYWYRQSLGQGLEFLIYFQGNSAPDKSGLPSDRFSAERTGGSVSTLTIQRTQQEDSAVYLCASSLVRGGIYNEQFFGPGTRLTVL.